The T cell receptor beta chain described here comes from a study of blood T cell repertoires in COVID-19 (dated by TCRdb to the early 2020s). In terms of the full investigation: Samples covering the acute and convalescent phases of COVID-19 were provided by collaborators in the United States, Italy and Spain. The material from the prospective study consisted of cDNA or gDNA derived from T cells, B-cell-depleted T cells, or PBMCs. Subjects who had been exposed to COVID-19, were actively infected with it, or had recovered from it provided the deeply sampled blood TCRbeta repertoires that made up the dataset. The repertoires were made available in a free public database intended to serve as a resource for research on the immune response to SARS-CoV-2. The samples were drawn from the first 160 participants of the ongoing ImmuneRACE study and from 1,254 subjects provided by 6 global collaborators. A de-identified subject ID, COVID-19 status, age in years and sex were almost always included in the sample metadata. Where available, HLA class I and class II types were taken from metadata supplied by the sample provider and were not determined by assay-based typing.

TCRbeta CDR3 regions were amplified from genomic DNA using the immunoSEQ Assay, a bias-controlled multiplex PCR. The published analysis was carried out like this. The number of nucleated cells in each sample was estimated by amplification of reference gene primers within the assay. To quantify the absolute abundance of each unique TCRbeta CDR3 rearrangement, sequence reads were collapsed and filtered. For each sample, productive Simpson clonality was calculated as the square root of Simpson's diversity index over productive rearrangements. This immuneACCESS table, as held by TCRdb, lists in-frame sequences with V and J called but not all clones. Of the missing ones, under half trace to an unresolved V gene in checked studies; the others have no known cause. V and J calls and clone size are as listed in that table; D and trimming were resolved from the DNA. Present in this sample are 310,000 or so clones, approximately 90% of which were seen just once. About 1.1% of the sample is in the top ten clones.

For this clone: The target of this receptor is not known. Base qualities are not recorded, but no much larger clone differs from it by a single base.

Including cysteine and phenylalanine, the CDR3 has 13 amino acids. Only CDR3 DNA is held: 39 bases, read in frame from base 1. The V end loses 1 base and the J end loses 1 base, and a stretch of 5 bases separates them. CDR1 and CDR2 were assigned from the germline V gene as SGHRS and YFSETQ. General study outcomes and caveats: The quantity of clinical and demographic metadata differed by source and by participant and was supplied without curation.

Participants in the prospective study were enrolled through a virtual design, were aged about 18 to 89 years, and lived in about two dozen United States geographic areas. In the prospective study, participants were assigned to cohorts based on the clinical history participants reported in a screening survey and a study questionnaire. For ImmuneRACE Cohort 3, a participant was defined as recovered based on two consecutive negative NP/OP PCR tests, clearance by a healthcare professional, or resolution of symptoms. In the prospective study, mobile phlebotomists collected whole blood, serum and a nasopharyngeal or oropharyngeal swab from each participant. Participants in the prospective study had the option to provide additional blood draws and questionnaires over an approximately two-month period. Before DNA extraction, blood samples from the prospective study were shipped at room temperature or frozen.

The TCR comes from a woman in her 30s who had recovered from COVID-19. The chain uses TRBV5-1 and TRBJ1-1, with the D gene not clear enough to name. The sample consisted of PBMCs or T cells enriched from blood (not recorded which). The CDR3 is CASSLSQNTEAFF. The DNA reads TGCGCCAGCAGCTTGAGCCAGAACACTGAAGCTTTCTTT.